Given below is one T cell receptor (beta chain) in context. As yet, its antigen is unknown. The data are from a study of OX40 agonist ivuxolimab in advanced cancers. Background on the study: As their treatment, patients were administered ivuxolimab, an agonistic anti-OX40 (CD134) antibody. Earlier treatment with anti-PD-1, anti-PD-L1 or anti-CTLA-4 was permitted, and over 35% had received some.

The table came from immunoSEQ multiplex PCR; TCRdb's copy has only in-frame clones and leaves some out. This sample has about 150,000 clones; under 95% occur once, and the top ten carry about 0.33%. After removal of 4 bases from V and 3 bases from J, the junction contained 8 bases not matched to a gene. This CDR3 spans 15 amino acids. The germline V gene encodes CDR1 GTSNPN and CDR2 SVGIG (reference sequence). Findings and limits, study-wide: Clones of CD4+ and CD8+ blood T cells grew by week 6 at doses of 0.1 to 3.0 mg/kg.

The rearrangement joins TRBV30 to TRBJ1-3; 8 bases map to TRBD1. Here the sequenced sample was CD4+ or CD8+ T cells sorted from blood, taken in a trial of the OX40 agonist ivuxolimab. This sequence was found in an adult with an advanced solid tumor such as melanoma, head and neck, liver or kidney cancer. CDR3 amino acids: CAWTVTGANGNTIYF. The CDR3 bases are TGTGCCTGGACTGTGACAGGGGCTAATGGAAACACCATATATTTT.